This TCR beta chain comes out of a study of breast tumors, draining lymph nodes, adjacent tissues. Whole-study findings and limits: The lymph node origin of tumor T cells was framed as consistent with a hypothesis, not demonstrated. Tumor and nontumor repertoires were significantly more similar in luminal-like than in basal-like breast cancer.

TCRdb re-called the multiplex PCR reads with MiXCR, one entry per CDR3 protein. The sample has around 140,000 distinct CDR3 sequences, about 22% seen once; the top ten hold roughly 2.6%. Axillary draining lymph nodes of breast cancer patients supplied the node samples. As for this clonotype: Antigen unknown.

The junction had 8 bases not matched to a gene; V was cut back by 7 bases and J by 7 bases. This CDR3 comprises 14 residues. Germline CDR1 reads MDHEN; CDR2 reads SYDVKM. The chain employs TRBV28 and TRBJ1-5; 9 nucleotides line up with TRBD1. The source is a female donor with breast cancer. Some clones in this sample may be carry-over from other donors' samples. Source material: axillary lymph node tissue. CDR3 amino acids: CASTPQDRGQPQHF. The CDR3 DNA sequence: TGTGCCAGCACCCCTCAGGACAGGGGCCAGCCCCAGCATTTT.